A single sample is the source of the 14 T cell receptor beta chains below, sequenced in a study of cytomegalovirus exposure and HLA in healthy donors. This PCR relied on a set of 60 Vbeta primers and 13 Jbeta primers. The repertoire was sequenced with immunoSEQ multiplex PCR; TCRdb's copy has only in-frame clones and lacks some. The sample carries over 150,000 clones, 80% to 90% recorded once. The material sequenced was PBMCs. Receptors originate from a woman younger than 45 in good health and CMV-seropositive.

Note on this clone: Its ends do not fully match the called genes, so a read error is possible. The gene calls are TRBV5-4 and TRBJ2-5; 8 nucleotides align to TRBD1. The CDR3 covers 17 residues. Per germline, CDR1 SGHNT and CDR2 YYREEE (reference sequence). The CDR3 spells CASSQAQPGTGQETQYF. CDR3 nucleotide sequence: TGCGCCAGCAGCCAAGCTCAACCCGGGACAGGCCAAGAGACCCAGTACTTC. Using reference TRBV5-4 and TRBJ2-5 for the parts outside the CDR3, the full variable domain is ETGVTQSPTHLIKTRGQQVTLRCSSQSGHNTVSWYQQALGQGPQFIFQYYREEENGRGNFPPRFSGLQFPNYSSELNVNALELDDSALYLCASSQAQPGTGQETQYFGPGTRLLVL.

The chain carries TRBV10-3 and TRBJ2-2, with 8 bases identical to TRBD1. The junction had 9 bases not matched to a gene; V was cut back by 6 bases and J by 3 bases. CDR1 is ENHRY, CDR2 SYGVKD, per germline. The CDR3 length is 16 residues. CDR3 sequence reads: CAIRKTGTGDTGELFF. CDR3 DNA sequence: TGTGCCATCAGAAAAACCGGGACAGGTGACACCGGGGAGCTGTTTTTT.

This chain uses TRBV4-3 with TRBJ2-3; 9 positions match TRBD2. The V gene's germline CDR1 is LGHNA and CDR2 YSLEER. V lost 0 bases to trimming and J lost 11 bases; unmatched junction nucleotides: 9. The CDR3 has 15 residues. This CDR3 reads CASSQEVAGAPRQYF. CDR3 in DNA: TGCGCCAGCAGCCAAGAGGTAGCGGGGGCCCCGAGGCAGTATTTT.

The chain couples TRBV20-1 to TRBJ1-2; D unresolved. The CDR3 runs to 9 residues. V lost 5 bases and J 4 bases, leaving 2 bases between the germline ends. Germline V gives CDR1 DFQATT, CDR2 SNEGSKA (reference sequence). The CDR3 region is CSALYGYTF. The CDR3 coding sequence is TGCAGTGCTCTCTATGGCTACACCTTC.

This rearrangement joins TRBV4-3 to TRBJ1-1, with D maybe TRBD1 (5 bases). The CDR3 totals 15 residues. V shed 0 bases and J shed 3 bases, with 11 bases lying between them. Germline CDR1 reads LGHNA; CDR2 reads YSLEER. In DNA, the CDR3 is TGCGCCAGCAGCCAAGATTTTTCCAGGGACACTGAAGCTTTCTTT. Its translation is CASSQDFSRDTEAFF.

The V call is TRBV27, the J call TRBJ2-7, with TRBD2 matching 10 bases. Germline values: CDR1 MNHEY, CDR2 SMNVEV (reference sequence). Losses at the gene ends were 8 bases for V and 3 bases for J; bases not matched to a gene: 7. The CDR3 is 14 residues long. CDR3 DNA: TGTGCCAGCGCCACCAGCGGGGGGGGCTACGAGCAGTACTTC. This codes for CASATSGGGYEQYF.

CDR3 coding DNA: TGTGCCAGCAGTTGGACAGGGCCCTCCAATGAGCAGTTCTTC. Translated, it gives CASSWTGPSNEQFF. The genes are TRBV27 and TRBJ2-1; 8 bases line up with TRBD1. The length of the CDR3 is 14 residues. Germline V gene sequence: CDR1 MNHEY, CDR2 SMNVEV (reference sequence). The trim removed 4 bases at V and 6 bases at J, leaving 5 bases unmatched.

This sequence joins TRBV9 and TRBJ2-6; D might be TRBD1 (6 bases). Germline CDR1 reads SGDLS; CDR2 reads YYNGEE. V dropped 3 bases and J dropped 1 base, with 8 bases sitting between them. The CDR3 length is 15 residues. The chain's CDR3 is CASSDDRSGANVLTF. Here the CDR3 DNA reads TGTGCCAGCAGCGACGACAGGTCTGGGGCCAACGTCCTGACTTTC.

This sequence joins TRBV28 and TRBJ1-5; 8 bases agree with TRBD1. Germline CDR1 and CDR2: MDHEN and SYDVKM. J was trimmed by 3 bases and V by 4 bases; bases with no gene match: 8. This CDR3 spans 16 amino acids. CDR3: CASSSPSTGDNQPQHF. The CDR3 nucleotides are TGTGCCAGCAGTTCCCCATCGACAGGGGACAATCAGCCCCAGCATTTT.

The chain links TRBV4-3 to TRBJ2-7; 8 positions agree with TRBD1. The CDR3 is 15 residues long. Losses at the gene ends were 3 bases for V and 2 bases for J; bases not matched to a gene: 6. Looked up from germline, CDR1 is LGHNA and CDR2 is YSLEER. CDR3 nucleotides: TGCGCCAGCAGCCAGCAGGACAGGGAAACCTACGAGCAGTACTTC. Its translation: CASSQQDRETYEQYF.

J is TRBJ2-1 and V is TRBV9; 13 bases fit TRBD2. Germline CDR1 reads SGDLS; CDR2 reads YYNGEE. This CDR3 has 15 amino acids. After removal of 3 bases from V and 8 bases from J, the junction contained 5 bases not matched to a gene. In nucleotides, the CDR3 is TGTGCCAGCAGCGAGGGACTAGCGGGGTTGTATGAGCAGTTCTTC. Its protein product is CASSEGLAGLYEQFF.

This sequence joins TRBV13 and TRBJ2-2, with D possibly matching TRBD1 (6 bases). With 3 bases removed from V and 5 bases from J, the gap between germline ends came to 13 bases. The germline V gene has CDR1 PRHDT and CDR2 FYEKMQ (reference sequence). The CDR3 consists of 15 residues. CDR3 in amino acids: CASSFSRGGTGELFF. The DNA for the CDR3 is TGTGCCAGCAGCTTCTCCAGGGGCGGGACCGGGGAGCTGTTTTTT.

The chain joins TRBV18 to TRBJ1-5, with D possibly TRBD1 on 5 matching bases. CDR1 and CDR2 (germline): KGHSH, LQKENI. Deletions cut 4 bases from V and 0 bases from J, with 16 bases between. The CDR3 runs 17 residues. The CDR3 nucleotides read TGTGCCAGCTCACTAACAGGCGGTTCGTATAGCAATCAGCCCCAGCATTTT. Protein sequence: CASSLTGGSYSNQPQHF.

The V call is TRBV5-1, the J call TRBJ2-7, with 10 bases that match TRBD1. Germline CDR1 is SGHRS and CDR2 is YFSETQ. The junction had 8 bases not matched to a gene; V was cut back by 0 bases and J by 5 bases. The CDR3 totals 16 residues. Written as DNA, the CDR3 is TGCGCCAGCAGCTTGGCTCCGGGACAGGGGTTTGACGAGCAGTACTTC. It yields the protein CASSLAPGQGFDEQYF.